The 28 T cell receptor beta chains given below trace back to one sample, sequenced in a study of cytomegalovirus exposure and HLA in healthy donors. The PCR contained 60 Vbeta and 13 Jbeta primers. Some clones are missing from TCRdb's copy, which holds only in-frame ones; the method was immunoSEQ multiplex PCR. The sample holds about 87,000 clones, 74% seen once. Sequenced input: PBMCs. These receptors were collected from a man between 25 and 39 years old in good health and CMV-seropositive.

The chain has TRBV9 and TRBJ2-7; 8 bases agree with TRBD2. V gave up 4 bases and J gave up 3 bases; unmatched junction bases: 6. Germline CDR1 and CDR2: SGDLS and YYNGEE. This CDR3 region has 14 residues. CDR3 protein: CASSPRTSIYEQYF. The DNA for the CDR3 is TGTGCCAGCAGCCCTAGGACTAGCATCTACGAGCAGTACTTC.

This sequence joins TRBV7-9 and TRBJ2-1; D gene ambiguous. CDR3 length: 11 residues. The V end lost 6 bases, the J end lost 9 bases, and 9 bases lay between the germline ends. Per germline, CDR1 SEHNR and CDR2 FQNEAQ (reference sequence). The CDR3 region has the DNA TGTGCCAGCAGGTCTAATAGTGAGCAGTTCTTC. The encoded protein is CASRSNSEQFF.

The V and J genes are TRBV29-1 and TRBJ1-2; no reliable D call. CDR1 is SQVTM and CDR2 is ANQGSEA in the germline V gene. Between the trimmed V and J ends, which lost 7 bases and 8 bases, there was a span of 17 bases. There are 12 residues in the CDR3. The DNA for the CDR3 is TGCAGCGGCTACGAGGGTGGTCGAGGCTACACCTTC. This encodes CSGYEGGRGYTF.

The genes are TRBV5-8 and TRBJ1-5; D perhaps matches TRBD1 (6 bases). Germline V gene sequence: CDR1 SGHTS, CDR2 YDEGEE. The CDR3 has 14 amino acids. Trimming stripped 4 bases from V and 5 bases from J, with 13 bases between. CDR3 residues: CASSRQGMYQPQHF. The CDR3 bases are TGTGCCAGCAGCCGGCAGGGGATGTATCAGCCCCAGCATTTT.

J is TRBJ1-1 and V is TRBV2; 7 nucleotides agree with TRBD1. CDR3 size: 12 residues. Germline V gives CDR1 SNHLY, CDR2 FYNNEI. J gave up 9 bases and V 3 bases, and 4 bases lay outside the gene matches. For the CDR3, the DNA is TGTGCCAGCAGTGATGAGGGACAGAAAGCTTTCTTT. Protein: CASSDEGQKAFF.

The genes are TRBV11-2 and TRBJ1-1, with D possibly being TRBD1 (5 bases). The germline V gene encodes CDR1 SGHAT and CDR2 FQNNGV. The V end lost 1 base, the J end lost 0 bases, and 9 bases lay between the germline ends. This CDR3 is 15 amino acids long. The CDR3 DNA reads as TGTGCCAGCAGCTTAGTGCAGGGTCTGAACACTGAAGCTTTCTTT. This encodes CASSLVQGLNTEAFF.

The chain links TRBV28 to TRBJ1-2; the match to TRBD1 covers 7 bases. The germline V gene encodes CDR1 MDHEN and CDR2 SYDVKM. The CDR3 is 14 amino acids. J gave up 2 bases and V 8 bases, and 8 bases lay outside the gene matches. This chain's CDR3 is CASRFPGQNYGYTF. Here the CDR3 DNA reads TGTGCCAGCCGATTTCCGGGACAGAACTATGGCTACACCTTC.

CDR3: CASSYLGQNTEAFF. The CDR3 DNA reads TGTGCCAGCAGTTACTTGGGACAAAACACTGAAGCTTTCTTT. V and J are TRBV6-5 and TRBJ1-1; possibly TRBD1 for D (6 bases). Germline assignment: CDR1 MNHEY and CDR2 SVGAGI. The ends were cut back, 1 base at V and 2 bases at J, with 8 bases in the middle. The length of the CDR3 is 14 residues.

The chain carries TRBV19 and TRBJ2-3; weak D call: TRBD2 (6 bases). The V gene lost 7 bases and the J gene lost 0 bases, with 14 bases spanning the gap. The CDR3 covers 15 residues. From germline, CDR1 is LNHDA and CDR2 SQIVND (reference sequence). As DNA, the CDR3 is TGTGCCAGTAACCGAGGGACTCCTAGCACAGATACGCAGTATTTT. Protein: CASNRGTPSTDTQYF.

The chain uses TRBV7-9 and TRBJ2-3; maybe TRBD1 (6 bases). CDR1 SEHNR and CDR2 FQNEAQ come from the germline V gene (reference sequence). The CDR3 is made up of 15 amino acids. Trimming shortened V by 2 bases and J by 0 bases, and 9 bases separated the two germline ends. The CDR3: CASSLSTGSTDTQYF. DNA for the CDR3: TGTGCCAGCAGCTTATCGACAGGCAGCACAGATACGCAGTATTTT. Together with reference TRBV7-9 and TRBJ2-3, the CDR3 gives the full variable domain: DTGVSQNPRHKITKRGQNVTFRCDPISEHNRLYWYRQTLGQGPEFLTYFQNEAQLEKSRLLSDRFSAERPKGSFSTLEIQRTEQGDSAMYLCASSLSTGSTDTQYFGPGTRLTVL.

V gene TRBV9 combines with J gene TRBJ2-3; TRBD2 matches at 11 bases. There are 16 residues in the CDR3. Germline V gene sequence: CDR1 SGDLS, CDR2 YYNGEE. V lost 0 bases, J lost 3 bases, and 3 bases stayed unmatched. The CDR3 region has the DNA TGTGCCAGCAGCGTAGGGCTAGCGGGAGGTACAGATACGCAGTATTTT. This encodes CASSVGLAGGTDTQYF.

The rearrangement links TRBV5-6 to TRBJ2-2; 14 bases line up with TRBD2. Germline CDR1 reads SGHDT; CDR2 reads YYEEEE. This CDR3 region has 16 residues. Losses at the gene ends were 4 bases for V and 4 bases for J; bases not matched to a gene: 3. Here the CDR3 reads CASSEGLAGGTGELFF. CDR3 DNA sequence: TGTGCCAGCAGCGAAGGACTAGCGGGGGGCACCGGGGAGCTGTTTTTT.

The chain joins TRBV5-6 to TRBJ2-7; D unresolved. The CDR3 is 14 amino acids. Trimming pared 7 bases from V and 2 bases from J, leaving 16 bases between. Per the germline V gene, CDR1 is SGHDT and CDR2 is YYEEEE. The CDR3 DNA is TGTGCCAGCCGCCCCTTCGAAGCTCCCTACGAGCAGTACTTC. This translates into CASRPFEAPYEQYF.

This chain links TRBV9 with TRBJ2-5, with 11 bases fitting TRBD2. CDR1 is SGDLS and CDR2 is YYNGEE in the germline V gene. The CDR3 totals 16 residues. V lost 3 bases to trimming and J lost 4 bases; unmatched junction nucleotides: 8. The CDR3 sequence is CASSALAGGPGETQYF. In DNA form, the CDR3 reads TGTGCCAGCAGCGCCTTAGCGGGAGGGCCGGGAGAGACCCAGTACTTC.

Notes on this clone: Compared with germline, one end of the junction differs, possibly owing to a read error. This chain uses TRBV19 with TRBJ2-5; TRBD1 matches at 8 bases. The length of the CDR3 is 16 residues. Germline V gene sequence: CDR1 LNHDA, CDR2 SQIVND (reference sequence). DNA for the CDR3: TGTGCCAGTAGTGGGATGACAGGGGCCCTACAAGAGACCCAGCACTTC. This codes for CASSGMTGALQETQHF.

The rearrangement uses TRBV5-8 and TRBJ2-5, with D possibly TRBD1 on 7 matching bases. The V end was cut by 4 bases, the J end by 4 bases, with 14 bases between. The CDR3 contains 14 residues. Germline lookup yields CDR1 SGHTS and CDR2 YDEGEE. The DNA for the CDR3 is TGTGCCAGCAGCCCAGGGGGAGGCCCAGAGACCCAGTACTTC. Amino acid sequence: CASSPGGGPETQYF.

This clone was seen once. This rearrangement joins TRBV28 to TRBJ2-3, with 11 bases identical to TRBD2. The CDR3 totals 15 residues. V dropped 10 bases and J dropped 1; count of bases not matched to a gene: 7. Germline CDR1 reads MDHEN; CDR2 reads SYDVKM. CDR3 in DNA: TGTGCCACCTATCGTAGCGGGGGGGGCACAGATACGCAGTATTTT. It specifies CATYRSGGGTDTQYF.

V gene TRBV19 combines with J gene TRBJ2-7; a possible D gene is TRBD2 (5 bases). Germline CDR1 and CDR2: LNHDA and SQIVND (reference sequence). Trimming left V 6 bases short and J 6 bases short, with 24 bases between. The CDR3 consists of 16 residues. This chain's CDR3 is CASSTGFREPRSEQYF. CDR3 coding DNA: TGTGCCAGTAGCACCGGATTCCGGGAACCTCGATCCGAGCAGTACTTC.

This clone appeared a single time. The J gene is TRBJ2-1, the V gene TRBV10-3, with 8 bases identical to TRBD1. Germline V lookup: CDR1 ENHRY, CDR2 SYGVKD. After removal of 3 bases from V and 3 bases from J, the junction contained 10 bases not matched to a gene. The CDR3 length is 17 residues. CDR3 nucleotides: TGTGCCATCAGTGAACTTAGACAGGGGCGCATCTACAATGAGCAGTTCTTC. The encoded protein is CAISELRQGRIYNEQFF.

The chain uses TRBV2 and TRBJ2-2, with 10 positions matching TRBD1. This CDR3 comprises 15 residues. Germline V gene lookup returns CDR1 SNHLY and CDR2 FYNNEI. Trimming took 6 bases from V and 6 from J; bases not matched to a gene: 7. In DNA, the CDR3 is TGTGCCAGCAGGTTTGACAGGGGGCGCGCCGGGGAGCTGTTTTTT. Its translation: CASRFDRGRAGELFF.

In this sample, this clone turned up a few times. The chain links TRBV9 to TRBJ1-3; a weak D match, TRBD1 (5 bases). Germline CDR1 SGDLS, CDR2 YYNGEE. The CDR3 is 16 amino acids. Trimming took off 0 bases at V and 3 bases at J, with 13 bases between the two ends. The chain's CDR3 is CASSVDLGEGGNTIYF. In nucleotides, the CDR3 is TGTGCCAGCAGCGTAGATCTGGGGGAGGGTGGAAACACCATATATTTT.

CDR3 nucleotides: TGTGCCAGCAGTTACTCGACAGGAAGGGGTGAAGCTTTCTTT. Amino acid sequence: CASSYSTGRGEAFF. This chain links TRBV6-5 with TRBJ1-1; a possible D gene is TRBD1 (6 bases). The CDR3 has 14 residues. CDR1 is MNHEY and CDR2 is SVGAGI in the germline V gene. The V gene lost 0 bases and the J gene lost 7 bases, with 12 bases spanning the gap.

This clone was counted a few times. The chain uses TRBV6-6 and TRBJ1-5, with D uncertain. V lost 5 bases and J lost 3, with 5 bases in between. There are 12 residues in the CDR3. Per germline, CDR1 MNHNY and CDR2 SVGAGI (reference sequence). The CDR3 sequence: CASSPYNQPQHF. The CDR3 DNA is TGTGCCAGCAGTCCGTACAATCAGCCCCAGCATTTT.

CDR3 protein: CASSLDLQPQHF. Written as DNA, the CDR3 is TGTGCCAGCAGCTTAGATCTTCAGCCCCAGCATTTT. This rearrangement joins TRBV7-2 to TRBJ1-5; D not certain. CDR1 is SGHTA, CDR2 FQGNSA, per germline. V was shortened by 1 base and J by 6 bases, with 4 bases between the two germline ends. The CDR3 length is 12 residues.

The rearrangement joins TRBV30 to TRBJ1-5, with 7 bases lining up with TRBD1. Germline-derived CDR1 and CDR2 are GTSNPN and SVGIG (reference sequence). The CDR3 has 17 residues. V was pared by 7 bases and J by 0 bases, with 15 bases of the junction left unmatched. The CDR3 is CASPRDRDHNSNQPQHF. The DNA for the CDR3 is TGTGCCTCCCCCCGTGACAGGGATCATAATAGCAATCAGCCCCAGCATTTT.

For the CDR3, the DNA is TGCGCCAGCAGTTTAGGACAGGGGGCAACTTCACCCCTCCACTTT. Translating it yields CASSLGQGATSPLHF. The V gene is TRBV5-1, the J gene TRBJ1-6; 11 bases align to TRBD1. There are 15 residues in the CDR3. The germline V gene has CDR1 SGHRS and CDR2 YFSETQ. With V trimmed by 5 bases and J by 9 bases, 7 bases remained unmatched.

The chain carries TRBV5-1 and TRBJ2-5; 7 nucleotides match TRBD1. V shed 3 bases and J 4 bases; nucleotides not matched to a gene: 9. Germline V gene lookup returns CDR1 SGHRS and CDR2 YFSETQ. The CDR3 is made up of 15 amino acids. The CDR3 is CASSSQGTDGETQYF. In nucleotides, the CDR3 is TGCGCCAGCAGCTCACAGGGGACCGATGGAGAGACCCAGTACTTC.

The V gene is TRBV7-8, the J gene TRBJ2-7; tentative D call: TRBD1 (5 bases). The germline gives CDR1 SGHVS, CDR2 FQNEAQ. The CDR3 extends over 12 amino acids. The V end was cut by 6 bases, the J end by 4 bases, with 10 bases between. The CDR3 here is CASSLQGYEQYF. The DNA of the CDR3 is TGTGCCAGCAGTTTGCAGGGTTACGAGCAGTACTTC.